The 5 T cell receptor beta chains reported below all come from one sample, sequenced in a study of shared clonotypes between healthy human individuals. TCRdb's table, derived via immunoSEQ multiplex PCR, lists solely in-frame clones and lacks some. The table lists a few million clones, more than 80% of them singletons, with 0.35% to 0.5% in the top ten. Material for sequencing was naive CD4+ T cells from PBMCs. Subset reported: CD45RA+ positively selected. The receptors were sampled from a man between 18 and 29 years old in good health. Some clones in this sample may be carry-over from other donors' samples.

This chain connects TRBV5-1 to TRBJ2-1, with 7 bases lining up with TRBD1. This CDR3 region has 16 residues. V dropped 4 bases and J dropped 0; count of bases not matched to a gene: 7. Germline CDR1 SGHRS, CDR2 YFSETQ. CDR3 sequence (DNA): TGCGCCAGCAGCAGGGGGCTGACGAGCTCCTACAATGAGCAGTTCTTC. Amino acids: CASSRGLTSSYNEQFF.

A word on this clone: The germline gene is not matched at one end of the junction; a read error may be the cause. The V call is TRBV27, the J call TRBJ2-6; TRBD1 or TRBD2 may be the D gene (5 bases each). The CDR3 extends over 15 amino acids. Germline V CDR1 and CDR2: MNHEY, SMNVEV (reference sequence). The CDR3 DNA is TGTGCCAGCAGTTCCATCCGAAGAGGGGTCAACGTCCTGACTTTC. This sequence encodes CASSSIRRGVNVLTF.

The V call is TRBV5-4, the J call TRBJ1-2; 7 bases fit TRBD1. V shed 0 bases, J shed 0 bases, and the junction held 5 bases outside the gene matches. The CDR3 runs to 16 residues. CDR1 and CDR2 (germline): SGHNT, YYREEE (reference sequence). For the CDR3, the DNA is TGTGCCAGCAGCTTGGGGGGGACAGTCTCTAACTATGGCTACACCTTC. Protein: CASSLGGTVSNYGYTF.

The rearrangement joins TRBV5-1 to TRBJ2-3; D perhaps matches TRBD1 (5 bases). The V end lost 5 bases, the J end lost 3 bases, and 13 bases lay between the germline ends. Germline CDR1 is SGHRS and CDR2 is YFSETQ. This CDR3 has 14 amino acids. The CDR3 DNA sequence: TGCGCCAGCAGAGAGGCAGGGCGAACAGATACGCAGTATTTT. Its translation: CASREAGRTDTQYF.

In nucleotides, the CDR3 is TGTGCCAGCAGTCGACTAGCAAATGAGCAGTTCTTC. Amino acids: CASSRLANEQFF. The V and J genes are TRBV7-2 and TRBJ2-1, with TRBD2 matching 7 bases. Germline V gene data show CDR1 as SGHTA and CDR2 as FQGNSA. The junction had 3 bases not matched to a gene; V was cut back by 6 bases and J by 7 bases. The CDR3 runs 12 residues.